These 4 T cell receptor beta chains were all obtained from the same sample, sequenced in a study of T cell changes during pregnancy in multiple sclerosis (dated by TCRdb to 2018 to 2020). The library was made by the immunoSEQ multiplex PCR assay. Entries here come from immuneACCESS through TCRdb and include only in-frame sequences with V and J called. Some clones fail to appear in such tables; in the studies checked, an unresolved V gene covers under half of the shortfall, and the cause of the remainder is unknown. Here the sample has about 77,000 clones; approximately 90% occur a single time. Of the sample, under 2.5% is held by the ten largest clones. The sample in question was peripheral blood, obtained before pregnancy. All receptors come from a female donor with multiple sclerosis, enrolled in a pregnancy study.

In this sample, this clone turned up a few times. An end of the junction differs from the germline gene, which may be a read error. The gene calls are TRBV18 and TRBJ1-2; 9 bases are a match to TRBD1. The V gene's germline CDR1 is KGHSH and CDR2 LQKENI. This CDR3 contains 14 residues. The CDR3 reads CASSPLQGAEGYTF. The CDR3 region has the DNA TGTGCCAGCTCCCCACTACAGGGGGCGGAAGGCTACACCTTC. Using reference TRBV18 and TRBJ1-2 for the parts outside the CDR3, the full variable domain is NAGVMQNPRHLVRRRGQEARLRCSPMKGHSHVYWYRQLPEEGLKFMVYLQKENIIDESGMPKERFSAEFPKEGPSILRIQQVVRGDSAAYFCASSPLQGAEGYTFGSGTRLTVV.

The chain recombines TRBV5-1 with TRBJ1-2; no clear D. V shed 0 bases and J shed 6 bases, with 15 bases lying between them. Germline V CDR1 and CDR2: SGHRS, YFSETQ. The CDR3 sequence is 15 residues long. The chain's CDR3 is CASSLEAEELNGYTF. CDR3 sequence (DNA): TGCGCCAGCAGCTTGGAAGCTGAGGAATTGAATGGCTACACCTTC.

The chain links TRBV5-1 to TRBJ2-3; possible D gene TRBD2, 5 bases. Germline assignment: CDR1 SGHRS and CDR2 YFSETQ. The CDR3 is made up of 14 amino acids. The V end was cut by 4 bases, the J end by 9 bases, with 18 bases between. This chain's CDR3 is CASSPAFDTRTQYF. DNA for the CDR3: TGCGCCAGCAGCCCAGCGTTTGATACTAGGACGCAGTATTTT. The full variable domain, rest sourced from reference TRBV5-1 and TRBJ2-3, is KAGVTQTPRYLIKTRGQQVTLSCSPISGHRSVSWYQQTPGQGLQFLFEYFSETQRNKGNFPGRFSGRQFSNSRSEMNVSTLELGDSALYLCASSPAFDTRTQYFGPGTRLTVL.

The V call is TRBV28, the J call TRBJ1-2; TRBD1 is a possible D gene (6 bases). Trimming pared 5 bases from V and 2 bases from J, leaving 18 bases between. The V gene's germline CDR1 is MDHEN and CDR2 SYDVKM. CDR3 size: 16 residues. The DNA for the CDR3 is TGTGCCAGCAGTACTACCTTGGGGACACCAAACTATGGCTACACCTTC. It encodes CASSTTLGTPNYGYTF.